This TCR beta chain originates from a study of blood T cell repertoires in COVID-19. The CDR3 covers 16 residues. The V end lost 6 bases, the J end lost 0 bases, and 17 bases lay between the germline ends. Per germline, CDR1 MNHEY and CDR2 SMNVEV (reference sequence). Under the authors' procedure: It was from reference gene primer amplification that nucleated cell counts were estimated. Only in-frame clones appear in the TCRdb table, and some are missing; sequencing was by immunoSEQ multiplex PCR. For V, J and clone size, that table is used; D and trimming come from the DNA. The table lists about 220,000 clones, approximately 82% of them singletons.

The material sequenced was peripheral blood. The chain links TRBV27 to TRBJ1-1; D might be TRBD1 (6 bases). The clonotype originates from a woman aged 50 to 65 with acute or convalescent COVID-19. The CDR3 protein is CASSVGTYRVNTEAFF. DNA for the CDR3: TGTGCCAGCAGCGTCGGGACATACAGAGTGAACACTGAAGCTTTCTTT.